This T cell receptor beta chain was identified during a study of shared T cell receptors in the human thymus. This table comes from immunoSEQ multiplex PCR, and its TCRdb copy is limited to in-frame clones, with some not included. This repertoire shows 550,000 to 800,000 clones, approximately 85% found once; its top ten account for around 0.01%. This CDR3 is 14 amino acids long. Trimming shortened V by 4 bases and J by 0 bases, and 10 bases separated the two germline ends. Germline CDR1 is SGHDT and CDR2 is YYEEEE. These data are also associated with another study on human thymus T cells. That study adds: Resections obtained during corrective heart surgery supplied the thymus tissue. Seemingly biased V and J gene usage marked thymic and blood repertoires.

The sequenced sample was thymocytes. The TCR sequence derives from a girl under two years old with a congenital heart defect. V usage is TRBV5-6 and J usage is TRBJ1-1, with a possible D match to TRBD1 (5 bases). This CDR3 is CASSNEGVNTEAFF. CDR3 sequence (DNA): TGTGCCAGCAGCAACGAAGGGGTGAACACTGAAGCTTTCTTT.